Below, 21 T cell receptor beta chains from the same sample are listed, as sequenced in a study of T cell responses to AZD1222 COVID-19 vaccine. Sequencing was performed with immunoSEQ multiplex PCR; in TCRdb, only in-frame clones are kept and a portion is missing. In the table there are 120,000 to 150,000 clones, around nine tenths of which are singletons. This specimen consisted of peripheral blood, obtained on day 0 of AZD1222 vaccination. The source is an adult in good health.

This sequence joins TRBV6-5 and TRBJ2-7, with D perhaps TRBD1 (6 bases). Germline V gene lookup returns CDR1 MNHEY and CDR2 SVGAGI. This CDR3 region has 15 residues. V was clipped by 6 bases and J by 5 bases, with 20 bases between them. The CDR3 loop reads CASRDGGQITDEQYF. CDR3 DNA: TGTGCCAGCAGGGATGGAGGACAGATAACCGACGAGCAGTACTTC.

This clone was detected only a few times. V is TRBV19 and J is TRBJ1-1; D remains ambiguous. This CDR3 is built from 14 residues. The germline V gene encodes CDR1 LNHDA and CDR2 SQIVND (reference sequence). Trimming took off 10 bases at V and 4 bases at J, with 19 bases between the two ends. Here the CDR3 DNA reads TGTGCCACCACAGTAGGGAGTTCGGTCACTGAAGCTTTCTTT. It codes for CATTVGSSVTEAFF.

The rearrangement links TRBV6-5 to TRBJ2-3; D is ambiguous. The CDR3 runs to 14 residues. V was clipped by 4 bases and J by 6 bases, with 14 bases between them. In germline, CDR1 is MNHEY, CDR2 SVGAGI. The CDR3 region is CASSSSPDGDTQYF. DNA for the CDR3: TGTGCCAGCAGTTCATCCCCGGACGGCGATACGCAGTATTTT.

This chain joins TRBV4-1 and TRBJ1-4; TRBD1 is a possible D gene (6 bases). The germline V gene has CDR1 MGHRA and CDR2 YSYEKL. Between the trimmed V and J ends, which lost 3 bases and 7 bases, there was a span of 9 bases. CDR3 length equals 13 residues. The CDR3 region is CASSQWTAEKLFF. In DNA form, the CDR3 reads TGCGCCAGCAGCCAGTGGACAGCTGAAAAACTGTTTTTT.

This chain joins TRBV15 and TRBJ1-4; possibly TRBD1 for D (5 bases). Germline V gene lookup returns CDR1 LNHNV and CDR2 YYDKDF (reference sequence). Trimming left V 5 bases short and J 3 bases short, with 13 bases between. CDR3 size: 15 residues. CDR3 sequence reads: CATSPPGGANEKLFF. CDR3 sequence (DNA): TGTGCCACCAGCCCCCCCGGAGGGGCTAATGAAAAACTGTTTTTT. The full variable domain, in which reference TRBV15 and TRBJ1-4 provide the parts outside the CDR3, is DAMVIQNPRYQVTQFGKPVTLSCSQTLNHNVMYWYQQKSSQAPKLLFHYYDKDFNNEADTPDNFQSRRPNTSFCFLDIRSPGLGDTAMYLCATSPPGGANEKLFFGSGTQLSVL.

The chain links TRBV9 to TRBJ2-7; 10 bases agree with TRBD2. In germline, CDR1 is SGDLS, CDR2 YYNGEE. The CDR3 extends over 17 amino acids. After removal of 0 bases from V and 2 bases from J, the junction contained 8 bases not matched to a gene. The CDR3 reads CASSVGVSGGLPYEQYF. In DNA, the CDR3 is TGTGCCAGCAGCGTAGGAGTTAGCGGGGGGCTCCCCTACGAGCAGTACTTC.

The J gene is TRBJ2-3, the V gene TRBV7-2; TRBD2 matches 8 bases. The CDR3 is 15 residues long. V gave up 5 bases and J gave up 5 bases; unmatched junction bases: 9. Germline loops: CDR1 SGHTA, CDR2 FQGNSA. In DNA form, the CDR3 reads TGTGCCAGCAGCACCCAAGCGGGAGTTTTAGATACGCAGTATTTT. Residues: CASSTQAGVLDTQYF.

The chain links TRBV29-1 to TRBJ1-5, with D possibly being TRBD1 (5 bases). This CDR3 has 13 residues. The V gene's germline CDR1 is SQVTM and CDR2 ANQGSEA. Trimming removed 4 bases from V and 9 bases from J, with 16 bases in between. The CDR3 reads CSVAFDSSSPQHF. The CDR3 DNA reads TGCAGCGTTGCCTTCGACAGTTCTTCGCCCCAGCATTTT.

The chain has TRBV5-1 and TRBJ1-5; D is uncertain. CDR1 is SGHRS and CDR2 is YFSETQ in the germline V gene. Trimming shortened V by 0 bases and J by 0 bases, and 7 bases separated the two germline ends. The CDR3 has 15 amino acids. The CDR3 nucleotides are TGCGCCAGCAGCTTGGACAGCTATAGCAATCAGCCCCAGCATTTT. This encodes CASSLDSYSNQPQHF.

The genes are TRBV2 and TRBJ2-5; D may be TRBD2 (5 bases). The CDR3 consists of 14 residues. The V end lost 8 bases, the J end lost 1 base, and 14 bases lay between the germline ends. Germline V gives CDR1 SNHLY, CDR2 FYNNEI. CDR3 amino acids: CASRNGGSQETQYF. CDR3 nucleotide sequence: TGTGCCAGCCGGAATGGAGGTAGCCAAGAGACCCAGTACTTC.

This chain joins TRBV5-1 and TRBJ1-2, with 9 positions matching TRBD1. The germline CDR1 and CDR2 sequences are SGHRS and YFSETQ. This CDR3 comprises 14 residues. With 3 bases clipped from V and 4 bases from J, the junction kept 4 bases outside the gene matches. The CDR3 DNA is TGCGCCAGCAGCTCGACAGGGGGTAGCTATGGCTACACCTTC. This sequence encodes CASSSTGGSYGYTF.

The chain links TRBV19 to TRBJ1-4; 7 bases match TRBD1. Trimming at V came to 6 bases and at J to 6 bases, leaving 7 bases not matched to a gene. The CDR3 sequence is 14 residues long. Germline V CDR1 and CDR2: LNHDA, SQIVND (reference sequence). This CDR3 is CASRTGYGDEKLFF. DNA of the CDR3: TGTGCCAGTAGGACAGGGTATGGGGATGAAAAACTGTTTTTT. The full variable domain, with the rest looked up from reference TRBV19 and TRBJ1-4, is DGGITQSPKYLFRKEGQNVTLSCEQNLNHDAMYWYRQDPGQGLRLIYYSQIVNDFQKGDIAEGYSVSREKKESFPLTVTSAQKNPTAFYLCASRTGYGDEKLFFGSGTQLSVL.

This rearrangement joins TRBV6-5 to TRBJ1-4; the D is unclear. Germline assignment: CDR1 MNHEY and CDR2 SVGAGI. This CDR3 region has 13 residues. Deletions cut 6 bases from V and 1 base from J, with 6 bases between. The DNA for the CDR3 is TGTGCCAGCAGGTGGGGAACTAATGAAAAACTGTTTTTT. This translates into CASRWGTNEKLFF.

In its sample, this clone was seen once. The junction departs from germline at one end; a sequencing error may be responsible. The chain uses TRBV6-5 and TRBJ1-5; no reliable D call. CDR1 and CDR2 (germline): MNHEY, SVGAGI. This CDR3 is built from 12 residues. Written as DNA, the CDR3 is TGTGCCAGCACCCCCGAGGATCAGGCCCAGCATTTT. Translation: CASTPEDQAQHF.

The chain couples TRBV4-2 to TRBJ2-2; maybe TRBD2 (6 bases). The CDR3 contains 16 residues. Looked up from germline, CDR1 is LGHNA and CDR2 is YNFKEQ. Trimming took off 1 base at V and 0 bases at J, with 9 bases between the two ends. The CDR3 spells CASSQAGEANTGELFF. Written as DNA, the CDR3 is TGTGCCAGCAGCCAAGCGGGAGAAGCGAACACCGGGGAGCTGTTTTTT.

This chain joins TRBV10-3 and TRBJ2-1; 10 positions match TRBD2. The germline gives CDR1 ENHRY, CDR2 SYGVKD. This CDR3 contains 15 residues. The V gene end was trimmed by 7 bases and the J gene end by 2 bases; junction bases not matched to a gene: 5. The CDR3 loop reads CAIKDLAGAYNEQFF. The CDR3, as DNA: TGTGCCATCAAAGATCTAGCGGGAGCCTACAATGAGCAGTTCTTC.

V usage is TRBV2 and J usage is TRBJ2-4; 12 bases line up with TRBD1. Germline-derived CDR1 and CDR2 are SNHLY and FYNNEI. CDR3 length: 17 residues. The trim removed 8 bases at V and 1 base at J, leaving 9 bases unmatched. CDR3 sequence (DNA): TGTGCCAGCGGTGTGCCGGGACAGGGGGCGGCCAAAAACATTCAGTACTTC. Encoded protein: CASGVPGQGAAKNIQYF. Full variable domain (rest looked up from reference TRBV2 and TRBJ2-4): EPEVTQTPSHQVTQMGQEVILRCVPISNHLYFYWYRQILGQKVEFLVSFYNNEISEKSEIFDDQFSVERPDGSNFTLKIRSTKLEDSAMYFCASGVPGQGAAKNIQYFGAGTRLSVL.

The rearrangement uses TRBV30 and TRBJ2-1; 7 bases agree with TRBD2. Germline-derived CDR1 and CDR2 are GTSNPN and SVGIG (reference sequence). The CDR3 is 14 residues long. Trimming at V came to 4 bases and at J to 4 bases, leaving 7 bases not matched to a gene. DNA of the CDR3: TGTGCCTGGAATAGGTTGGGAGGGTACAATGAGCAGTTCTTC. Protein sequence: CAWNRLGGYNEQFF.

The J gene is TRBJ1-4, the V gene TRBV6-6, with 8 bases identical to TRBD1. The CDR3 sequence is 15 residues long. Germline CDR1 reads MNHNY; CDR2 reads SVGAGI (reference sequence). V was pared by 0 bases and J by 5 bases, with 2 bases of the junction left unmatched. Written as DNA, the CDR3 is TGTGCCAGCAGTTACTCGACAGGGGAGAATGAAAAACTGTTTTTT. Translation: CASSYSTGENEKLFF.

The chain links TRBV7-2 to TRBJ2-5; 7 nucleotides align to TRBD1. The CDR3 covers 16 residues. Germline CDR1 is SGHTA and CDR2 is FQGNSA. J gave up 2 bases and V 4 bases, and 10 bases lay outside the gene matches. CDR3 sequence: CASSSSGTERQETQYF. DNA of the CDR3: TGTGCCAGCAGCTCCTCCGGGACAGAGAGACAAGAGACCCAGTACTTC.

The chain is built from TRBV7-9 and TRBJ2-3, with 8 nucleotides matching TRBD1. This CDR3 is built from 15 residues. Germline V gene sequence: CDR1 SEHNR, CDR2 FQNEAQ (reference sequence). V lost 1 base and J lost 3; bases outside the gene matches: 3. The CDR3 bases are TGTGCCAGCAGCTTAGGACAGGGGTTGACAGATACGCAGTATTTT. Protein: CASSLGQGLTDTQYF.